This TCR beta chain was captured by sequencing in a study of blood T cell repertoires in COVID-19. Study summary: Italy, Spain and the United States were the sources of the convalescent and acute COVID-19 samples. Sources were T cells, B-cell-depleted T cells, or PBMCs; the material itself was cDNA or gDNA.

This table comes from immunoSEQ multiplex PCR, and its TCRdb copy is limited to in-frame clones, with some not included. Among some 240,000 clones listed, approximately 86% were seen once. Participants spanned ages about 18 to 90 years and resided in about 24 US areas. Participants were placed into cohorts based on the clinical history they reported. Germline V lookup: CDR1 KGHSH, CDR2 LQKENI. The CDR3 length is 16 residues. V gave up 3 bases and J gave up 2 bases; unmatched junction bases: 5. The J gene is TRBJ2-2, the V gene TRBV18, with 8 bases lining up with TRBD1. This TCR was recovered from a woman in her thirties or forties with acute COVID-19. The sequencing sample was made of PBMCs or T cells enriched from blood (not recorded which). CDR3 amino acids: CASSPGDRFNTGELFF. For the CDR3, the DNA is TGTGCCAGCTCACCCGGGGACAGGTTCAACACCGGGGAGCTGTTTTTT.